The source of this T cell receptor beta chain is a study of OX40 agonist ivuxolimab in advanced cancers. Looking at the study overall: Melanoma, hepatocellular carcinoma, head and neck or renal cell cancer occurred in dose-escalation patients. Checkpoint inhibitors had been given previously to 40% of patients.

Produced via immunoSEQ multiplex PCR; TCRdb's table is partial and in-frame only. Of approximately 26,000 clones listed, roughly 79% are singletons. The V gene's germline CDR1 is LNHDA and CDR2 SQIVND (reference sequence). Trimming took off 5 bases at V and 4 bases at J, with 20 bases between the two ends. This CDR3 contains 16 residues. Only one count was recorded for this clone. The chain recombines TRBV19 with TRBJ1-2, with D perhaps TRBD1 (6 bases). This receptor was identified in an adult with an advanced solid tumor such as melanoma, head and neck, liver or kidney cancer. The sample consisted of CD4+ or CD8+ T cells sorted from blood, taken in a trial of the OX40 agonist ivuxolimab. CDR3 amino acids: CASSPVQERGSYGYTF. The CDR3 nucleotides read TGTGCCAGTAGTCCTGTCCAGGAAAGGGGGAGCTATGGCTACACCTTC.